This T cell receptor (beta chain) stems from a study of OX40 agonist ivuxolimab in advanced cancers. The overall study: Cohort: around 83% men, mean age about 62, aged about 23 to 80. Enrollees could have had prior anti-PD-1, anti-PD-L1 or anti-CTLA-4 therapy, which approximately 40% had received.

General study findings and limits: Individuals who were partial responders at 0.1-3.0 mg/kg had clonal expansion that ranked among the lowest.

Profiling relied on immunoSEQ multiplex PCR, and the TCRdb table lists in-frame clones only, not all of them. Of approximately 76,000 clones in the sample, approximately 86% were seen once. V lost 5 bases and J lost 0; bases outside the gene matches: 13. The V gene's germline CDR1 is SEHNR and CDR2 FQNEAQ (reference sequence). The CDR3 spans 18 residues. Turning to this clone: The antigen is not known.

The rearrangement links TRBV7-9 to TRBJ1-3, with TRBD1 matching 7 bases. Sample: CD4+ or CD8+ T cells sorted from blood, taken in a trial of the OX40 agonist ivuxolimab. This receptor was identified in an adult with an advanced solid tumor such as melanoma, head and neck, liver or kidney cancer. The CDR3 DNA sequence: TGTGCCAGCAGCCGACACCCCAGGGGACAGTCCTCTGGAAACACCATATATTTT. This encodes CASSRHPRGQSSGNTIYF. Variable domain in full (rest from reference TRBV7-9 and TRBJ1-3): DTGVSQNPRHKITKRGQNVTFRCDPISEHNRLYWYRQTLGQGPEFLTYFQNEAQLEKSRLLSDRFSAERPKGSFSTLEIQRTEQGDSAMYLCASSRHPRGQSSGNTIYFGEGSWLTVV.